The 30 T cell receptor beta chains below were found in one sample sequenced in a study of glioma-infiltrating T cells. Using RNA template, CDR3s of TCR alpha and beta were amplified with iRepertoire arm-PCR. MiXCR was run by TCRdb on the multiplex PCR reads, yielding one entry per CDR3 protein. The top ten clones hold 35% of a sample with some 99,000 distinct CDR3 sequences, 25% of them seen once. What was sequenced was glioma tissue, nonneoplastic brain tissue, or PBMCs (not recorded which). The receptors here all came from a human donor with low-grade glioma or glioblastoma, undergoing nonglioma brain surgery, or in good health (not recorded which).

Of note for this clonotype: The germline gene is not matched at one end of the junction; a read error may be the cause. The V call is TRBV30, the J call TRBJ2-7; no firm D call. CDR1 and CDR2 from the germline V gene are GTSNPN and SVGIG (reference sequence). The CDR3 covers 12 residues. CDR3 region: CAWSHRIYERYF. CDR3 DNA sequence: TGTGCCTGGAGTCACCGGATCTACGAGCGGTACTTC. Drawing the rest from reference TRBV30 and TRBJ2-7, the complete variable domain is SQTIHQWPATLVQPVGSPLSLECTVEGTSNPNLYWYRQAAGRGLQLLFYSVGIGQISSEVPQNLSASRPQDRQFILSSKKLLLSDSGFYLCAWSHRIYERYFGPGTRLTVT.

This clonotype was detected ten times or more. The CDR3 DNA sequence: TGTGCCAGCAGCTTAGTTAGCGGACTAGCGGGGGAACGAGAGACCCAGTACTTC. Translated, it gives CASSLVSGLAGERETQYF. V usage is TRBV7-2 and J usage is TRBJ2-5; TRBD2 matches at 13 bases. Germline-derived CDR1 and CDR2 are SGHTA and FQGNSA. The CDR3 covers 18 residues. V shed 1 base and J 4 bases; nucleotides not matched to a gene: 9.

This clonotype was detected many times. This chain links TRBV4-1 with TRBJ1-3, with D uncertain. Germline CDR1 MGHRA, CDR2 YSYEKL. With 0 bases removed from V and 3 bases from J, the gap between germline ends came to 9 bases. CDR3 length: 15 residues. CDR3 nucleotide sequence: TGCGCCAGCAGCCAAGATAGGACGGTTGGAAACACCATATATTTT. As protein: CASSQDRTVGNTIYF.

This clonotype came up many times. The V gene is TRBV7-2, the J gene TRBJ2-7; possibly TRBD2 for D (5 bases). V was cut by 8 bases and J by 4 bases, with 9 bases left in between. The CDR3 extends over 11 amino acids. Germline lookup yields CDR1 SGHTA and CDR2 FQGNSA. The CDR3 reads CASRGLYEQYF. CDR3 DNA: TGTGCCAGCCGAGGGCTTTACGAGCAGTACTTC.

Regarding this clonotype: A much larger clonotype is one base distant, so this may be a read error. J is TRBJ1-1 and V is TRBV14, with D perhaps TRBD1 (5 bases). Germline lookup yields CDR1 SGHDN and CDR2 FVKESK. CDR3 length equals 18 residues. CDR3 sequence (DNA): TGTGGCAGCAGCCTCATTAGTAGGCAGGGTGGCATGAACACTGAAGCTTTCTTT. It specifies CGSSLISRQGGMNTEAFF.

This clonotype showed up many times. The rearrangement links TRBV29-1 to TRBJ1-1; no clear D gene. The ends were cut back, 4 bases at V and 0 bases at J, with 9 bases in the middle. Per germline, CDR1 SQVTM and CDR2 ANQGSEA. The CDR3 has 13 amino acids. CDR3 in amino acids: CSVGLLMNTEAFF. The DNA of the CDR3 is TGCAGCGTTGGGCTCCTCATGAACACTGAAGCTTTCTTT. Supplemented by reference TRBV29-1 and TRBJ1-1, the full variable domain reads SAVISQKPSRDICQRGTSLTIQCQVDSQVTMMFWYRQQPGQSLTLIATANQGSEATYESGFVIDKFPISRPNLTFSTLTVSNMSPEDSSIYLCSVGLLMNTEAFFGQGTRLTVV.

The rearrangement uses TRBV7-8 and TRBJ1-4; D unresolved. The CDR3 spans 17 residues. Germline CDR1 is SGHVS and CDR2 is FQNEAQ. Trimming shortened V by 0 bases and J by 0 bases, and 11 bases separated the two germline ends. For the CDR3, the DNA is TGTGCCAGCAGCTTAGCGGCTAACAGAGCAACTAATGAAAAACTGTTTTTT. This codes for CASSLAANRATNEKLFF. Complete variable domain (other parts from reference TRBV7-8 and TRBJ1-4): GAGVSQSPRYKVAKRGQDVALRCDPISGHVSLFWYQQALGQGPEFLTYFQNEAQLDKSGLPSDRFFAERPEGSVSTLKIQRTQQEDSAVYLCASSLAANRATNEKLFFGSGTQLSVL.

This clonotype was counted at least ten times. V usage is TRBV6-1 and J usage is TRBJ2-7, with 12 positions matching TRBD2. Germline V gene lookup returns CDR1 MNHNS and CDR2 SASEGT. The CDR3 consists of 15 residues. V trimming: 3 bases; J trimming: 3 bases; junction bases outside the gene matches: 3. Here the CDR3 reads CASSDPSGRDYEQYF. CDR3 nucleotides: TGTGCCAGCAGTGACCCTAGCGGGAGGGACTACGAGCAGTACTTC.

This clonotype was seen only once. V is TRBV6-5 and J is TRBJ2-1, with 9 nucleotides matching TRBD1. Germline V lookup: CDR1 MNHEY, CDR2 SVGAGI. Trimming cost V 0 bases and J 8 bases; bases outside gene matches: 5. The CDR3 has 15 amino acids. This CDR3 reads CASSYSGQGAYEQFF. CDR3 in DNA: TGTGCCAGCAGTTACTCGGGACAGGGAGCCTATGAGCAGTTCTTC.

This clonotype has just a few counts. This chain links TRBV12-3 or TRBV12-4 with TRBJ2-1; 7 positions agree with TRBD2. This CDR3 has 16 residues. J was trimmed by 8 bases and V by 3 bases; bases with no gene match: 13. Here the CDR3 DNA reads TGTGCCAGCAGTTTTATGGGTGGGAGGGGAGAGGATGAGCAGTTCTTC. Its protein product is CASSFMGGRGEDEQFF.

On this clonotype itself: Mismatch with germline at one junction end may stem from a read error. The rearrangement uses TRBV6-2 or TRBV6-3 and TRBJ2-3; TRBD2 matches 7 bases. Germline V gene data show CDR1 as MNHEY and CDR2 as SVGEGT. The CDR3 totals 14 residues. The CDR3 loop is CDSSQGLSTDTQYF. The CDR3, as DNA: TGTGACAGCAGCCAGGGACTAAGCACAGATACGCAGTATTTT.

This chain joins TRBV14 and TRBJ2-5, with a tentative D call TRBD1 (6 bases). The ends were cut back, 0 bases at V and 5 bases at J, with 10 bases in the middle. The CDR3 runs to 14 residues. CDR1 SGHDN and CDR2 FVKESK come from the germline V gene. CDR3 sequence: CASSQETGAETQYF. The CDR3 region has the DNA TGTGCCAGCAGCCAAGAGACAGGAGCTGAGACCCAGTACTTC.

This clonotype has ten or more counts. CDR3 DNA sequence: TGCGCCAGCAGCCAAGATCAAGGGACCTATGGCTACACCTTC. It yields the protein CASSQDQGTYGYTF. The genes are TRBV4-3 and TRBJ1-2; possible D gene TRBD1, 5 bases. Germline CDR1 reads LGHNA; CDR2 reads YSLEER. Trimming cost V 0 bases and J 4 bases, with 9 bases left between them. The CDR3 sequence is 14 residues long.

This clonotype appeared many times. The genes are TRBV28 and TRBJ2-7, with no clear D. The CDR3 spans 12 residues. The germline CDR1 and CDR2 sequences are MDHEN and SYDVKM. V dropped 2 bases and J dropped 4 bases, with 6 bases sitting between them. The chain's CDR3 is CASSLMGYEQYF. CDR3 bases: TGTGCCAGCAGTTTAATGGGGTACGAGCAGTACTTC.

This clonotype was detected ten times or more. The CDR3 spells CASSISGAYNEQFF. CDR3 DNA: TGTGCCAGCAGTATTAGCGGGGCCTACAATGAGCAGTTCTTC. This sequence joins TRBV27 and TRBJ2-1, with 8 bases identical to TRBD2. V was clipped by 5 bases and J by 2 bases; unmatched bases: 2. The CDR3 has 14 amino acids. Germline V lookup: CDR1 MNHEY, CDR2 SMNVEV (reference sequence).

This clonotype was seen repeatedly, ten times or more. V and J are TRBV10-3 and TRBJ1-5; D gene ambiguous. The germline CDR1 and CDR2 sequences are ENHRY and SYGVKD. The CDR3 length is 16 residues. The V end was cut by 0 bases, the J end by 4 bases, with 13 bases between. The CDR3 reads CAISESGVGSNQPQHF. DNA for the CDR3: TGTGCCATCAGTGAGTCCGGGGTAGGGTCAAATCAGCCCCAGCATTTT.

J is TRBJ1-5 and V is TRBV10-1, with 8 bases aligning to TRBD1. Germline V CDR1 and CDR2: WNHNN, SYGVQD (reference sequence). The CDR3 has 13 residues. Trimming took 11 bases from V and 12 from J; bases not matched to a gene: 15. The CDR3 loop is CAPPRGPLISQHF. The CDR3 nucleotides are TGCGCCCCACCCAGGGGGCCTTTAATCAGCCAGCATTTT.

Comment on this clonotype: Because the CDR3's place on the DNA is in doubt, the DNA is left out and the CDR3 is given as listed by TCRdb. This rearrangement joins TRBV6-5 to TRBJ2-1; the DNA was not compared with TRBD2, the D call given in the table. Germline V gene data show CDR1 as MNHEY and CDR2 as SVGAGI. From its first to its last residue, the CDR3 has 16 amino acids. The CDR3 here is CASSFASGSSYNKRFF.

This clonotype has at least ten counts. The chain employs TRBV2 and TRBJ2-1; TRBD2 matches at 11 bases. Germline assignment: CDR1 SNHLY and CDR2 FYNNEI. Losses at the gene ends were 1 base for V and 4 bases for J; bases not matched to a gene: 3. The CDR3 is 16 amino acids. This CDR3 reads CASSEVLAGDYNEQFF. The CDR3 DNA is TGTGCCAGCAGTGAAGTACTAGCGGGGGATTACAATGAGCAGTTCTTC.

With respect to this clonotype: The junction departs from the called germline gene at one end, perhaps through a read error. V and J are TRBV19 and TRBJ1-2; D is unresolved. Germline V gene sequence: CDR1 LNHDA, CDR2 SQIVND (reference sequence). The CDR3 covers 11 residues. The CDR3, as DNA: TGTGCCGCACGGCCGGGTGGAGGCTACATCTTC. Translated, it gives CAARPGGGYIF.

This clonotype is a singleton in its sample. CDR3 residues: CASSPSGFAYNEQFF. In nucleotides, the CDR3 is TGTGCCAGCAGTCCTAGCGGATTCGCCTACAATGAGCAGTTCTTC. The V gene is TRBV2, the J gene TRBJ2-1, with TRBD2 matching 7 bases. The germline CDR1 and CDR2 sequences are SNHLY and FYNNEI. The V and J ends lost 5 bases and 2 bases, in that order; junction bases with no gene match: 6. This CDR3 has 15 residues.

This clonotype occurred once. A much larger clone differs by one base, so this may be a read error. The chain links TRBV18 to TRBJ2-1, with 7 bases identical to TRBD1. The junction had 11 bases not matched to a gene; V was cut back by 5 bases and J by 10 bases. Per the germline V gene, CDR1 is KGHSH and CDR2 is LQKENI. The CDR3 is 14 amino acids. The CDR3 DNA reads as TGTGCCAGCTCAACCGGGACAGTGGTCTCCGAGCAGTTCTTC. Translating gives CASSTGTVVSEQFF.

This clonotype was observed many times. This chain uses TRBV28 with TRBJ1-2; 8 nucleotides agree with TRBD1. This CDR3 has 17 residues. Germline trimming cut 2 bases from V and 4 bases from J; bases unmatched to any gene: 12. Germline V gene sequence: CDR1 MDHEN, CDR2 SYDVKM. In DNA form, the CDR3 reads TGTGCCAGCAGTTTACCACCACAGGGGGAGTACAGCTATGGCTACACCTTC. It specifies CASSLPPQGEYSYGYTF.

This clonotype occurred many times. The chain recombines TRBV20-1 with TRBJ2-3; a possible D gene is TRBD2 (5 bases). The CDR3 spans 14 residues. CDR1 and CDR2 from the germline V gene are DFQATT and SNEGSKA (reference sequence). Trimming removed 5 bases at V and 2 bases at J, with 14 bases between. In DNA form, the CDR3 reads TGCAGTGCTCCCAGCGGAACCTTCACAGATACGCAGTATTTT. This encodes CSAPSGTFTDTQYF.

This clonotype was observed at least ten times. The rearrangement uses TRBV6-1 and TRBJ2-1; 9 positions agree with TRBD1. V was clipped by 5 bases and J by 8 bases; unmatched bases: 7. CDR3 length: 14 amino acids. The germline CDR1 and CDR2 sequences are MNHNS and SASEGT. The CDR3 DNA is TGTGCCAGCAGTTCGGACAGGGGCGCCCATGAGCAGTTCTTC. This encodes CASSSDRGAHEQFF.

The rearrangement links TRBV7-2 to TRBJ1-5, with 7 bases matching TRBD1. V dropped 5 bases and J dropped 4; count of bases not matched to a gene: 5. This CDR3 has 14 residues. Germline V gene sequence: CDR1 SGHTA, CDR2 FQGNSA. The CDR3 here is CASSTRQGNQPQHF. In DNA form, the CDR3 reads TGTGCCAGCAGCACGAGACAGGGAAATCAGCCCCAGCATTTT.

This clonotype was seen ten or more times. J is TRBJ2-3 and V is TRBV7-9; D not resolved. The CDR3 has 14 amino acids. V was shortened by 1 base and J by 4 bases, with 9 bases between the two germline ends. The germline CDR1 and CDR2 sequences are SEHNR and FQNEAQ (reference sequence). This CDR3 reads CASSLGITADTQYF. The CDR3 coding sequence is TGTGCCAGCAGCTTAGGGATCACGGCAGATACGCAGTATTTT.

This clonotype was seen many times. The chain employs TRBV7-9 and TRBJ2-7; no reliable D call. V lost 2 bases, J lost 4 bases, and 12 bases lay in between. CDR3 size: 14 residues. Germline CDR1 SEHNR, CDR2 FQNEAQ (reference sequence). Written as DNA, the CDR3 is TGTGCCAGCAGCTTATACCAGGACCGATACGAGCAGTACTTC. Amino acids: CASSLYQDRYEQYF.

The table lists this clonotype with many counts. DNA for the CDR3: TGTGCCAGCAGTTACTCAGGACATTCGGACAATGAGCAGTTCTTC. Its protein product is CASSYSGHSDNEQFF. The chain recombines TRBV6-6 with TRBJ2-1; possibly TRBD1 for D (5 bases). V lost 0 bases to trimming and J lost 5 bases, with 11 bases between them. In germline, CDR1 is MNHNY, CDR2 SVGAGI (reference sequence). This CDR3 has 15 amino acids.

Note on this clonotype: It may be a read error: a sequence one base away is much more abundant. V is TRBV5-1 and J is TRBJ2-5, with a weak D call TRBD2 (6 bases). The CDR3 has 14 residues. Germline CDR1 SGHRS, CDR2 YFSETQ. V lost 0 bases and J lost 9, with 15 bases in between. DNA of the CDR3: TGCGCCAGCAGCTTGGGCGGGGTCAAGGAGGCCCAGTACTTC. It translates to CASSLGGVKEAQYF.